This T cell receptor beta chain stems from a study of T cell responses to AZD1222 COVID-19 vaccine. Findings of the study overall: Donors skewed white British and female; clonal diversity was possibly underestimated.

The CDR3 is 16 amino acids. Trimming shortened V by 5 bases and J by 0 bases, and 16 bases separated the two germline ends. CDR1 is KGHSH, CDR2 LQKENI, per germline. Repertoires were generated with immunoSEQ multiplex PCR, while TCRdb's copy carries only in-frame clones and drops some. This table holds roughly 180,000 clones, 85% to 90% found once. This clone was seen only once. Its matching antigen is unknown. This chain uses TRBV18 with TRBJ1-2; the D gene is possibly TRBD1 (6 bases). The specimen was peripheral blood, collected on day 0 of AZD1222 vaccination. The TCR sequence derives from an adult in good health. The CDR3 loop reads CASSTSRGDSNYGYTF. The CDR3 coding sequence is TGTGCCAGCTCAACCTCTAGGGGGGACTCTAACTATGGCTACACCTTC.